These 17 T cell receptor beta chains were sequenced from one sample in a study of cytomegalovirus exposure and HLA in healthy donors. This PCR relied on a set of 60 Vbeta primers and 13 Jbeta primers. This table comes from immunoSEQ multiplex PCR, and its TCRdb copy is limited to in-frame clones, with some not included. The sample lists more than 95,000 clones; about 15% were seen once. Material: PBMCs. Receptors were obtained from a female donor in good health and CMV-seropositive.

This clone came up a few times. CDR3 sequence reads: CASTFGGAYGYTF. CDR3 nucleotide sequence: TGTGCCAGCACCTTTGGGGGGGCCTATGGCTACACCTTC. J is TRBJ1-2 and V is TRBV28, with D possibly TRBD1 on 6 matching bases. From germline, CDR1 is MDHEN and CDR2 SYDVKM. The CDR3 has 13 amino acids. The germline V and J ends were trimmed by 7 bases and 4 bases, with 13 bases remaining between them.

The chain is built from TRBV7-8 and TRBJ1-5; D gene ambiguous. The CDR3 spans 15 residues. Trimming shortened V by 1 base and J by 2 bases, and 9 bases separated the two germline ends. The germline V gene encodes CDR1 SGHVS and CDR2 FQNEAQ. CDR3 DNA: TGTGCCAGCAGCTTAGTGGTTGAGGGCAATCAGCCCCAGCATTTT. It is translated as CASSLVVEGNQPQHF. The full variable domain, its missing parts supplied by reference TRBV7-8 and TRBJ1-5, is GAGVSQSPRYKVAKRGQDVALRCDPISGHVSLFWYQQALGQGPEFLTYFQNEAQLDKSGLPSDRFFAERPEGSVSTLKIQRTQQEDSAVYLCASSLVVEGNQPQHFGDGTRLSIL.

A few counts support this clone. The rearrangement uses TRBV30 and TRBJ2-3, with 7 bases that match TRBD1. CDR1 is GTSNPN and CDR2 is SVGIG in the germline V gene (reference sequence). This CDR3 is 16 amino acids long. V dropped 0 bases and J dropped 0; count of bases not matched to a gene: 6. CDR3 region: CAWSVFGQASTDTQYF. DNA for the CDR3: TGTGCCTGGAGTGTGTTCGGACAGGCTAGCACAGATACGCAGTATTTT.

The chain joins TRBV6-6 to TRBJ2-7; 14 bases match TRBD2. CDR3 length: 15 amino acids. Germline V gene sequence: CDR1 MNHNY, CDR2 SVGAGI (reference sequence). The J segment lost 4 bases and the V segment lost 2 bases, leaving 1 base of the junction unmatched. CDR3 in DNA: TGTGCCAGCAGTTACGGACTAGCGGGGGGTTACGAGCAGTACTTC. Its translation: CASSYGLAGGYEQYF.

This chain's CDR3 is CASTPGQSIHYTF. For the CDR3, the DNA is TGTGCCTCGACCCCGGGACAAAGTATCCACTACACCTTC. The J gene is TRBJ1-2, the V gene TRBV30; D is perhaps TRBD1 (6 bases). V dropped 7 bases and J dropped 10 bases, with 22 bases sitting between them. The CDR3 covers 13 residues. Germline-derived CDR1 and CDR2 are GTSNPN and SVGIG (reference sequence).

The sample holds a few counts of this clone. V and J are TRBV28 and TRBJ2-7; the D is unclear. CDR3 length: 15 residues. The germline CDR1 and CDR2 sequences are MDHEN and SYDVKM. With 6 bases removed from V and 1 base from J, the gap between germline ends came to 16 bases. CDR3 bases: TGTGCCAGCAGGACAAGGATCGAACCATCCTACGAGCAGTACTTC. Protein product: CASRTRIEPSYEQYF.

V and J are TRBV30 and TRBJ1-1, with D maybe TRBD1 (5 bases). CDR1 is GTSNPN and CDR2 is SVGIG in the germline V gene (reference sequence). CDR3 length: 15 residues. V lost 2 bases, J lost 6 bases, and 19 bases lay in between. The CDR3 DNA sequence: TGTGCCTGGAGTCGGCGGGGCCTATTAATAGCTGAAGCTTTCTTT. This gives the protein CAWSRRGLLIAEAFF.

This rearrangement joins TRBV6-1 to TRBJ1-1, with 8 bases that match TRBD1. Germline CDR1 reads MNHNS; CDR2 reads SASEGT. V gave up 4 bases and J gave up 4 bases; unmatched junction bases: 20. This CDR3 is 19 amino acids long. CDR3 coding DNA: TGTGCCAGCAGTGTTGGTGGGGGCAGGGGGCCATCCCGGGTCACTGAAGCTTTCTTT. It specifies CASSVGGGRGPSRVTEAFF.

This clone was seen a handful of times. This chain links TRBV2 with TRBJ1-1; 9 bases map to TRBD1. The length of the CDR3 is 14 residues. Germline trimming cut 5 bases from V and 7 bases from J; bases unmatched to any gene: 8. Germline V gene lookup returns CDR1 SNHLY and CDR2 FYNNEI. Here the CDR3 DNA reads TGTGCCAGCAGTACACAGGGGGCGGAGGGTGAAGCTTTCTTT. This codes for CASSTQGAEGEAFF. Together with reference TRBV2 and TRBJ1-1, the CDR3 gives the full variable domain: EPEVTQTPSHQVTQMGQEVILRCVPISNHLYFYWYRQILGQKVEFLVSFYNNEISEKSEIFDDQFSVERPDGSNFTLKIRSTKLEDSAMYFCASSTQGAEGEAFFGQGTRLTVV.

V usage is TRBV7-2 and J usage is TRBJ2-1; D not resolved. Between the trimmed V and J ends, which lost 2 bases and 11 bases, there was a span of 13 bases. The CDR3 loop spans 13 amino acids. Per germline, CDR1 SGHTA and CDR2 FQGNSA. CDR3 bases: TGTGCCAGCAGCTTATTAGACTTTCTAAAGCAGTTCTTC. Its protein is CASSLLDFLKQFF.

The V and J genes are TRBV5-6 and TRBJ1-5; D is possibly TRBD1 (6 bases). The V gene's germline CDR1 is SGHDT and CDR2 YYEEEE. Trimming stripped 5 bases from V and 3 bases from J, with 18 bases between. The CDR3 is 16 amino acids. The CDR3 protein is CASRVFEQGFNQPQHF. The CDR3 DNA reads TGTGCCAGCAGGGTCTTTGAACAGGGCTTCAATCAGCCCCAGCATTTT.

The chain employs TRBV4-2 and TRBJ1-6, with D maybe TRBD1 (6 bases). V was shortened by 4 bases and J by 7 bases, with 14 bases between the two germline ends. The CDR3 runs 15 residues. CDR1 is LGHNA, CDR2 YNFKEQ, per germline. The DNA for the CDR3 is TGTGCCAGCAGCCTAATGCCAGGGGAAAATTCACCCCTCCACTTT. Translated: CASSLMPGENSPLHF.

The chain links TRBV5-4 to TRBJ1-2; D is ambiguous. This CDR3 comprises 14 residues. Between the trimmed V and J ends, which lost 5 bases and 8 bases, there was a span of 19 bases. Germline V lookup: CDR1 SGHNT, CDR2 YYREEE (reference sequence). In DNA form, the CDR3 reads TGTGCCAGCAGAGCCCTCCGGGGTGCGGGGGGCTACACCTTC. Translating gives CASRALRGAGGYTF.

In DNA form, the CDR3 reads TGTGCCAGCAGCTTAGAGGGCGCGAACCCCTACGAGCAGTACTTC. It yields the protein CASSLEGANPYEQYF. The chain carries TRBV11-2 and TRBJ2-7; no definite D call. CDR1 SGHAT and CDR2 FQNNGV come from the germline V gene. V was cut by 0 bases and J by 2 bases, with 11 bases left in between. The CDR3 contains 15 residues.

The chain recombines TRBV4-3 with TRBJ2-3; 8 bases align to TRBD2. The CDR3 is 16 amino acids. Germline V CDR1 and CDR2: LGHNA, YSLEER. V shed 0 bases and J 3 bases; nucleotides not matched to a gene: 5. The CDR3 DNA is TGCGCCAGCAGCCAAGAGGCGCTAGCGGGTACAGATACGCAGTATTTT. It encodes CASSQEALAGTDTQYF.

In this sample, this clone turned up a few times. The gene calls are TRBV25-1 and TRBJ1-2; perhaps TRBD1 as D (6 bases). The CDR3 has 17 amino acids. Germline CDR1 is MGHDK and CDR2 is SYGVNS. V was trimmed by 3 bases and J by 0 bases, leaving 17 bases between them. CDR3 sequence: CASSEDRPQPSNYGYTF. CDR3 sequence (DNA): TGTGCCAGCAGTGAGGACAGACCTCAACCCTCTAACTATGGCTACACCTTC.

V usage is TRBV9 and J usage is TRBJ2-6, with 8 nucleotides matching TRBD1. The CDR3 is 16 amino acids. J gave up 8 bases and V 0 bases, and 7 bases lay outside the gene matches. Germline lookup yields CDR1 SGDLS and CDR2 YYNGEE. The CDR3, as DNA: TGTGCCAGCAGCGTAGTGCCGCAGGGGGCCCCCAACGTCCTGACTTTC. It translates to CASSVVPQGAPNVLTF.